The next 15 T cell receptor beta chains were all read from a single sample in a study of blood T cell repertoires in COVID-19. Profiling relied on immunoSEQ multiplex PCR, and the TCRdb table lists in-frame clones only, not all of them. This repertoire shows about 210,000 clones, approximately 89% found once; its top ten account for about 5%. Sequenced: peripheral blood. These receptors all stem from a middle-aged woman with acute or convalescent COVID-19.

This rearrangement joins TRBV7-2 to TRBJ1-1; 7 bases line up with TRBD1. CDR3 length: 13 residues. Unmatched junction bases numbered 2, after V lost 6 bases and J lost 1 base. Germline V gene data show CDR1 as SGHTA and CDR2 as FQGNSA. For the CDR3, the DNA is TGTGCCAGCAGGCGGGACAGGAACACTGAAGCTTTCTTT. Its protein is CASRRDRNTEAFF.

The V and J genes are TRBV18 and TRBJ2-7; possibly TRBD1 for D (5 bases). Germline CDR1 is KGHSH and CDR2 is LQKENI. V lost 5 bases, J lost 4 bases, and 15 bases lay in between. There are 14 residues in the CDR3. The CDR3 loop reads CASSSGHGSYEQYV. The DNA of the CDR3 is TGTGCCAGCTCATCAGGACACGGATCATACGAGCAGTACGTC.

The chain links TRBV6-5 to TRBJ2-2; 7 positions match TRBD1. CDR1 MNHEY and CDR2 SVGAGI come from the germline V gene. The CDR3 length is 15 residues. V lost 6 bases to trimming and J lost 0 bases; unmatched junction nucleotides: 4. Here the CDR3 DNA reads TGTGCCAGCAGCTCCGGGACAGCGAACACCGGGGAGCTGTTTTTT. Translation gives CASSSGTANTGELFF.

The chain links TRBV19 to TRBJ1-5; 7 bases map to TRBD1. The V segment lost 3 bases and the J segment 8 bases; nucleotides outside the gene matches: 4. Per the germline V gene, CDR1 is LNHDA and CDR2 is SQIVND (reference sequence). The CDR3 spans 13 residues. In nucleotides, the CDR3 is TGTGCCAGTAGTATGAACAGGGGCGAGCCCCAGCATTTT. As protein: CASSMNRGEPQHF.

The chain employs TRBV6-4 and TRBJ2-7; tentative D call: TRBD1 (6 bases). Trimming stripped 6 bases from V and 0 bases from J, with 12 bases between. Germline loops: CDR1 MRHNA, CDR2 SNTAGT. CDR3 length: 14 amino acids. CDR3 coding DNA: TGTGCCAGCAGAGAGGGGACAAACTCCTACGAGCAGTACGTC. Residues: CASREGTNSYEQYV.

This clone came up once. CDR3 in amino acids: CASSPGLAGGDTGELFF. The CDR3 DNA reads TGTGCCAGCAGCCCAGGGTTGGCGGGGGGAGACACCGGGGAGCTGTTTTTT. The chain links TRBV7-6 to TRBJ2-2; 8 nucleotides line up with TRBD2. CDR1 and CDR2 (germline): SGHVS, FNYEAQ. This CDR3 spans 17 amino acids. J was trimmed by 3 bases and V by 5 bases; bases with no gene match: 11.

The CDR3 bases are TGTGCCAGCAGCCAAGAAGGACCCCGGGGAAACATTCAGTACTTC. The encoded protein is CASSQEGPRGNIQYF. V usage is TRBV3-1 (or the pseudogene TRBV3-2) and J usage is TRBJ2-4; a weak D match, TRBD2 (5 bases). The length of the CDR3 is 15 residues. Germline lookup yields CDR1 LGHDT and CDR2 YNNKEL (reference sequence). Between the trimmed V and J ends, which lost 0 bases and 6 bases, there was a span of 12 bases.

The chain employs TRBV25-1 and TRBJ1-3; D not certain. CDR1 is MGHDK, CDR2 SYGVNS, per germline. The CDR3 is 12 residues long. Between the trimmed V and J ends, which lost 3 bases and 7 bases, there was a span of 7 bases. The DNA for the CDR3 is TGTGCCAGCAGTGACCCGAGTAACACCATATATTTT. This encodes CASSDPSNTIYF.

The gene calls are TRBV5-6 and TRBJ2-1; TRBD1 matches 12 bases. Per germline, CDR1 SGHDT and CDR2 YYEEEE. The CDR3 is made up of 14 amino acids. The ends lost 3 bases at V and 8 bases at J; junction bases unmatched: 3. The CDR3 protein is CASSSGTGGHEQFF. In DNA, the CDR3 is TGTGCCAGCAGCTCTGGGACAGGGGGCCATGAGCAGTTCTTC.

V and J are TRBV12-3 or TRBV12-4 and TRBJ2-7; the D is unclear. The CDR3 contains 13 residues. Trimming cost V 3 bases and J 5 bases, with 11 bases left between them. The CDR3 nucleotides read TGTGCCAGCAGTTTGAACAGTGCCCACGAGCAGTACGTC. Protein sequence: CASSLNSAHEQYV.

The chain joins TRBV25-1 to TRBJ2-3; no definite D call. The CDR3 sequence is 15 residues long. With 0 bases removed from V and 2 bases from J, the gap between germline ends came to 9 bases. Germline CDR1 MGHDK, CDR2 SYGVNS. The CDR3 sequence is CASSEYKPATDTQYF. CDR3 bases: TGTGCCAGCAGTGAATATAAGCCCGCCACAGATACGCAGTATTTT.

J is TRBJ1-1 and V is TRBV25-1; D is unresolved. CDR3 length equals 12 residues. Germline assignment: CDR1 MGHDK and CDR2 SYGVNS. The V and J ends lost 5 bases and 5 bases respectively, with 9 bases between them. The CDR3 loop reads CASSTRGTEAFF. CDR3 DNA sequence: TGTGCCAGCAGTACACGAGGGACTGAAGCTTTCTTT.

This chain joins TRBV3-1 (or the pseudogene TRBV3-2) and TRBJ1-6; D call uncertain. The CDR3 extends over 15 amino acids. Germline CDR1 and CDR2: LGHDT and YNNKEL (reference sequence). V was clipped by 6 bases and J by 7 bases, with 16 bases between them. The chain's CDR3 is CASRRGEAWNSPLHF. The CDR3 DNA reads as TGTGCCAGCAGACGCGGGGAGGCTTGGAATTCACCCCTCCACTTT.

This chain uses TRBV5-1 with TRBJ1-3; possible D gene TRBD1, 6 bases. Germline CDR1 SGHRS, CDR2 YFSETQ. The length of the CDR3 is 15 residues. Trimming pared 2 bases from V and 5 bases from J, leaving 14 bases between. The CDR3 loop reads CASSFRGGGRNTIYF. CDR3 DNA sequence: TGCGCCAGCAGCTTTCGCGGGGGCGGAAGAAACACCATATATTTT.

The genes are TRBV11-2 and TRBJ2-7; the match to TRBD2 covers 11 bases. CDR1 and CDR2 from the germline V gene are SGHAT and FQNNGV. CDR3 length equals 18 residues. The J segment lost 1 base and the V segment lost 7 bases, leaving 15 bases of the junction unmatched. The CDR3 nucleotides read TGTGCCAGCACCCCACTAGCGGGGGACTCCGAGCGGTCCTACGAGCAGTACGTC. Translated, it gives CASTPLAGDSERSYEQYV.